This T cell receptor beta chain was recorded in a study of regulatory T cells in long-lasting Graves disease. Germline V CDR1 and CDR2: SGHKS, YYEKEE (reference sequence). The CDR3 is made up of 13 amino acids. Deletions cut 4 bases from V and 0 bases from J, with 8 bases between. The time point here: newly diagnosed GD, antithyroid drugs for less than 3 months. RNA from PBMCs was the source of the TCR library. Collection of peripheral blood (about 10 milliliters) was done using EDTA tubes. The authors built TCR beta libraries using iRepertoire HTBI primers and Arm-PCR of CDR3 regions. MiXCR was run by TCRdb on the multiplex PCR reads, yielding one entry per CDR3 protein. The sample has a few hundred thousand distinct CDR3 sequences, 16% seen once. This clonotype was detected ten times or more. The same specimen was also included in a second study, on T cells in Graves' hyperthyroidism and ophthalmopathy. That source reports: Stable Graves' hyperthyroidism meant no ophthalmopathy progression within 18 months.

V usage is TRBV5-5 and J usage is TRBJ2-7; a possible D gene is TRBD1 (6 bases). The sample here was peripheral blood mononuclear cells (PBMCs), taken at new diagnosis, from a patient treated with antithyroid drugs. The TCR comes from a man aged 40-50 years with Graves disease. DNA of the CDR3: TGTGCCAGCAGCAAGGGACACTCCTACGAGCAGTACTTC. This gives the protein CASSKGHSYEQYF.